This TCR beta chain is drawn from a study of T cell changes during pregnancy in multiple sclerosis. Germline CDR1 and CDR2: MDHEN and SYDVKM. There are 10 residues in the CDR3. Trimming pared 5 bases from V and 6 bases from J, leaving 5 bases between. Clones were sequenced by immunoSEQ multiplex PCR, and TCRdb holds only the in-frame ones, with some missing. The table records 100,000 or so clones, 94% of them present only once. V and J are TRBV28 and TRBJ2-7, with unresolved D. This TCR came from a female donor with multiple sclerosis, enrolled in a pregnancy study. The sample consisted of peripheral blood, taken before pregnancy. CDR3 in amino acids: CASSAGEQYF. The CDR3 region has the DNA TGTGCCAGCAGTGCCGGCGAGCAGTACTTC.